A selection of T cell receptor beta chains follows, all from one sample in a study of Ad26.COV2.S vaccination and SARS-CoV-2 variants. The repertoire was sequenced with immunoSEQ multiplex PCR; TCRdb's copy has only in-frame clones and lacks some. The sample lists 350,000 to 450,000 clones, roughly 85% seen once, with 7% to 9.5% in the top ten. The sequenced sample was peripheral blood, obtained in a trial of Ad26.COV2.S vaccine versus placebo. The receptor set was obtained from a person aged 18 to 65 who received the Ad26.COV2.S COVID-19 vaccine or a placebo. CDR3s include the opening cysteine and the closing phenylalanine or tryptophan. The D gene is left open where the match is weak.

j_call | v_call | d_call | cdr3_nt | cdr3_aa
TRBJ2-7 | TRBV6-5 | NA | TGTGCCAGCAGCCCCCGCTCCTACGAGCAGTACTTC | CASSPRSYEQYF
TRBJ2-2 | TRBV5-4 | TRBD2 | TGTGCCAGCAGACCTACTAGCGCCACCGGGGAGCTGTTTTTT | CASRPTSATGELFF
TRBJ2-5 | TRBV7-9 | NA | TGTGCCAGCACTTCCCGATGGAGTCAAGAGACCCAGTACTTC | CASTSRWSQETQYF
TRBJ2-5 | TRBV7-9 | NA | TGTGCCAGCAGCACTCGACAGGATCAAGAGACCCAGTACTTC | CASSTRQDQETQYF
TRBJ2-5 | TRBV11-3 | NA | TGTGCCAGCAGCTTAGGGACTATACAAGAGACCCAGTACTTC | CASSLGTIQETQYF
TRBJ2-3 | TRBV2 | TRBD2 | TGTGCCAGCAGATGGACTAGCGGGAGGGGCCCATCAGGCACAGATACGCAGTATTTT | CASRWTSGRGPSGTDTQYF
TRBJ2-1 | TRBV7-3 | TRBD2 | TGTGCCAGCAGCTCGACGGGAGGTGAGCAGTTCTTC | CASSSTGGEQFF
TRBJ2-7 | TRBV3-1/TRBV3-2 | NA | TGTGCCAGCAGCGGGGGCCCGGGGCAGTACTTC | CASSGGPGQYF
TRBJ1-3 | TRBV11-2 | NA | TGTGCCAGCAGCTTAGGCGCGAGCTCTGGAAACACCATATATTTT | CASSLGASSGNTIYF
TRBJ2-1 | TRBV6-5 | TRBD2 | TGTGCCAGCAGGGGAAGGCTAGCGGGAGACAATGAGCAGTTCTTC | CASRGRLAGDNEQFF
TRBJ2-1 | TRBV29-1 | NA | TGCAGCGTTGAATATGAGCAGTTCTTC | CSVEYEQFF
TRBJ2-4 | TRBV19 | NA | TGTGCCAGTAGCCAGGGCGTTTGGGTGGGCATTCAGTACTTC | CASSQGVWVGIQYF